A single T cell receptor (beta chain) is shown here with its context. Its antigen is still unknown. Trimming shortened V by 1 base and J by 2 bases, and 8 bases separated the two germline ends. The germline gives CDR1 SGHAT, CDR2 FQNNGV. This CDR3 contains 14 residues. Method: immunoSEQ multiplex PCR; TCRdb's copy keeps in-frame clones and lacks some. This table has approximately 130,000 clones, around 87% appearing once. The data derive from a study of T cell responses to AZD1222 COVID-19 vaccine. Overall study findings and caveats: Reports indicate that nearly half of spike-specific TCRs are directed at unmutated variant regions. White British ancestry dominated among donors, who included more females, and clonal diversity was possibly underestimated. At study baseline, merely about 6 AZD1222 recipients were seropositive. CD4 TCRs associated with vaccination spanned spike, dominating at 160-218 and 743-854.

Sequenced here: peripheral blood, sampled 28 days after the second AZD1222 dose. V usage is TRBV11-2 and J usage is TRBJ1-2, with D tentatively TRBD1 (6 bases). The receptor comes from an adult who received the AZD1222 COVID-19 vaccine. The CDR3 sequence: CASSLGQDNYGYTF. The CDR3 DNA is TGTGCCAGCAGCTTAGGACAGGACAACTATGGCTACACCTTC.